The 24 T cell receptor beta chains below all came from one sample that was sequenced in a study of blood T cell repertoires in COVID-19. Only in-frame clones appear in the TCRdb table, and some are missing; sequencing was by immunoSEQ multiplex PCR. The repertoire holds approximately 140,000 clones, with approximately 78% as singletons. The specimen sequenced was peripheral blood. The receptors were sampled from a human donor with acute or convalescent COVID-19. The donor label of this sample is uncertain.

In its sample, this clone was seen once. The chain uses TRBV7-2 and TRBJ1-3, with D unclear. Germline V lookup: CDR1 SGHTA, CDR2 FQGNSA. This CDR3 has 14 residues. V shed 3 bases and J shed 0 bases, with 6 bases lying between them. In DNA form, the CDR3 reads TGTGCCAGCAGCTTTCACTACTCTGGAAACACCATATATTTT. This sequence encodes CASSFHYSGNTIYF.

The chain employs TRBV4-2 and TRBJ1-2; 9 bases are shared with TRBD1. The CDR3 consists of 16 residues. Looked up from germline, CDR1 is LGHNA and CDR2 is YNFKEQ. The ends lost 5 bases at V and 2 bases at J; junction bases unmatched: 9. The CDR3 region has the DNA TGTGCCAGCAGCTTCTCAGGGACAGGGTCAAACTATGGCTACACCTTC. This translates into CASSFSGTGSNYGYTF.

Written as DNA, the CDR3 is TGTGCCAGCACCTCAGGTGCGGGGGGCTTGGAGCAGTTCTTC. Its translation is CASTSGAGGLEQFF. The chain joins TRBV7-2 to TRBJ2-1; 8 bases match TRBD2. The junction had 12 bases not matched to a gene; V was cut back by 7 bases and J by 10 bases. The CDR3 is 14 residues long. Germline CDR1 reads SGHTA; CDR2 reads FQGNSA.

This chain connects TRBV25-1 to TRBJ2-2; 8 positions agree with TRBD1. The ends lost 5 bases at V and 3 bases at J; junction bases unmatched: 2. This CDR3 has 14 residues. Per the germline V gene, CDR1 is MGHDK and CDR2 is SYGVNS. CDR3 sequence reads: CASSLTGDTGELFF. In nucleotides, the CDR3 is TGTGCCAGCAGTTTGACAGGGGACACCGGGGAGCTGTTTTTT.

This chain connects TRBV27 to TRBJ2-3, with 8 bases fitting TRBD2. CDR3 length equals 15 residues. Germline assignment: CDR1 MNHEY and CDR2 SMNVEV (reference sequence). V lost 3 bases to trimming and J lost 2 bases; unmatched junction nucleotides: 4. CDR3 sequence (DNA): TGTGCCAGCAGTTTGCGGGGGGCCTACACAGATACGCAGTATTTT. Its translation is CASSLRGAYTDTQYF.

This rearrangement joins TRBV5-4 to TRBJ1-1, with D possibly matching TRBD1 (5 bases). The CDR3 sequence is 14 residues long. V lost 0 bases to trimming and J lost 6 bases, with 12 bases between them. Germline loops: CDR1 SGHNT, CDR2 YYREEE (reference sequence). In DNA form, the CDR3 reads TGTGCCAGCAGCTTGGGGGTACTCAGGGCTGAAGCTTTCTTT. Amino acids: CASSLGVLRAEAFF.

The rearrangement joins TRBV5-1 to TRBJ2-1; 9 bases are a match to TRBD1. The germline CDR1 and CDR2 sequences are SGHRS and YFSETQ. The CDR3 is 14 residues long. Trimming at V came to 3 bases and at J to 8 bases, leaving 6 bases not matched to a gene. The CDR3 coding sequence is TGCGCCAGCAGCTCGACAGGGGGTGGGGATGAGCAGTTCTTC. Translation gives CASSSTGGGDEQFF.

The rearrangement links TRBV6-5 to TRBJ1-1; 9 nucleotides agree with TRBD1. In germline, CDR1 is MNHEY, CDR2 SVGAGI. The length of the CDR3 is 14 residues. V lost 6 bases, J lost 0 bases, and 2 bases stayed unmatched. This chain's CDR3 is CASRGDRVNTEAFF. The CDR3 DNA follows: TGTGCCAGCAGGGGGGACAGGGTGAACACTGAAGCTTTCTTT.

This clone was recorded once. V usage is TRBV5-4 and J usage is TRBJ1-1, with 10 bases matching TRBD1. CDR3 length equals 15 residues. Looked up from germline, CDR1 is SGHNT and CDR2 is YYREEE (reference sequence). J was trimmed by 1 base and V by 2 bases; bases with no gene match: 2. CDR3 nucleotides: TGTGCCAGCAGCTTCGGGGACAGGGGGAACACTGAAGCTTTCTTT. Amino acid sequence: CASSFGDRGNTEAFF. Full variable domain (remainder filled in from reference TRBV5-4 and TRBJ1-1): ETGVTQSPTHLIKTRGQQVTLRCSSQSGHNTVSWYQQALGQGPQFIFQYYREEENGRGNFPPRFSGLQFPNYSSELNVNALELDDSALYLCASSFGDRGNTEAFFGQGTRLTVV.

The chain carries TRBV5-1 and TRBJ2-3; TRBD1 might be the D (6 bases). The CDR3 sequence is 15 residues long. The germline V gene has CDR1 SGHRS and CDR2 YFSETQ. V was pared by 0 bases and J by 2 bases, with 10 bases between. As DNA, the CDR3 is TGCGCCAGCAGCTTGGCTGGACAGATCACAGATACGCAGTATTTT. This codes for CASSLAGQITDTQYF.

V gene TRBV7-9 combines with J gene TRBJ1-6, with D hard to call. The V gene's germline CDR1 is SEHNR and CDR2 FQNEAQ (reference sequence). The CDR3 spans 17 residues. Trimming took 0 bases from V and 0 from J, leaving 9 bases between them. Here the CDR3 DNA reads TGTGCCAGCAGCTTAGCGGTGGGGAGCTCCTATAATTCACCCCTCCACTTT. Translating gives CASSLAVGSSYNSPLHF.

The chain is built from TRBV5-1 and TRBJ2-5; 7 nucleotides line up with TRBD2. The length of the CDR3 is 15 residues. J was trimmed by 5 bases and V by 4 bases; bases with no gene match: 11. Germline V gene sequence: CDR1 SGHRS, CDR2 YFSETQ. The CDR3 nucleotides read TGCGCCAGCAGCCCGCTTTCGGGGGGTGAGGAGACCCAGTACTTC. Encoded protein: CASSPLSGGEETQYF. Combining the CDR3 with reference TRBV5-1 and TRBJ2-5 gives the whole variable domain KAGVTQTPRYLIKTRGQQVTLSCSPISGHRSVSWYQQTPGQGLQFLFEYFSETQRNKGNFPGRFSGRQFSNSRSEMNVSTLELGDSALYLCASSPLSGGEETQYFGPGTRLLVL.

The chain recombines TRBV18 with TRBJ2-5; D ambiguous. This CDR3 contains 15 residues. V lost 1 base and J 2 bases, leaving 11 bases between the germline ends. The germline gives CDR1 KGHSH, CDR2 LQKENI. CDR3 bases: TGTGCCAGCTCACCACGGCCCGCAGTTCAAGAGACCCAGTACTTC. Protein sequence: CASSPRPAVQETQYF.

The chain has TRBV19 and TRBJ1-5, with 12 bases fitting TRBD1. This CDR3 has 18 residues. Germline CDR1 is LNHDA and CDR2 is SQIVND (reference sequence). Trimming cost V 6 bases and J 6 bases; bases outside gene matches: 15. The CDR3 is CASRPLRDRGRGGQPQHF. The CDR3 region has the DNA TGTGCCAGTAGACCTCTCCGGGACAGGGGGCGTGGGGGTCAGCCCCAGCATTTT.

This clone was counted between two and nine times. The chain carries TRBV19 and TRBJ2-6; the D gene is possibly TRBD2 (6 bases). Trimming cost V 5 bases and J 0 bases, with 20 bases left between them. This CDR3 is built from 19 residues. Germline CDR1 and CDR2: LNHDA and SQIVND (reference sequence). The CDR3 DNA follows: TGTGCCAGTAGTCCCTTACCGGGACTGTTCAGCTCTGGGGCCAACGTCCTGACTTTC. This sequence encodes CASSPLPGLFSSGANVLTF.

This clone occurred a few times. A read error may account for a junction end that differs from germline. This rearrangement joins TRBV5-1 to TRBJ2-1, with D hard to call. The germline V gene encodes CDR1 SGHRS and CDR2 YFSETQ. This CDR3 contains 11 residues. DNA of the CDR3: TGCGCCAGCAGCTCCAACAATGAGCAGTTCTTC. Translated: CASSSNNEQFF.

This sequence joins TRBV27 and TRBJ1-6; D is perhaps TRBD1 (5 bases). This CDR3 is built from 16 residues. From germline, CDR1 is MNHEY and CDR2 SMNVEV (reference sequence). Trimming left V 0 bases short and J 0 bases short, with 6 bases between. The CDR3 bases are TGTGCCAGCAGTTTATCGCAGGGCTCCTATAATTCACCCCTCCACTTT. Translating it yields CASSLSQGSYNSPLHF.

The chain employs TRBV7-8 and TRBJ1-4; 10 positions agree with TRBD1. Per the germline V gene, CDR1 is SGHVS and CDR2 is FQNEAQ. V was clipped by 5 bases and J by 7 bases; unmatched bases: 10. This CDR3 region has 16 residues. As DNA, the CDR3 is TGTGCCAGCAGCCGAGCGCCGGGACAGGGGTCTGAAAAACTGTTTTTT. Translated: CASSRAPGQGSEKLFF.

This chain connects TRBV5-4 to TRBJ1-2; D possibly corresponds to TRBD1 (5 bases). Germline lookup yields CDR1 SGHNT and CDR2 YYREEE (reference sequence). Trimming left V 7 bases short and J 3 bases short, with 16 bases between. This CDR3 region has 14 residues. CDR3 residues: CASGKQENDYGYTF. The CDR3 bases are TGTGCCAGCGGCAAACAGGAAAACGACTATGGCTACACCTTC.

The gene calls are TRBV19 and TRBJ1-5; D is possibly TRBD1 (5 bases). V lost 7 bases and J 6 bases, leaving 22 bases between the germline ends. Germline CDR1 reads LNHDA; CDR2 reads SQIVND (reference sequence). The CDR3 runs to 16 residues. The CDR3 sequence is CASKYKAGRNGQPQHF. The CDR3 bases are TGTGCCAGTAAGTATAAGGCAGGGCGGAACGGTCAGCCCCAGCATTTT. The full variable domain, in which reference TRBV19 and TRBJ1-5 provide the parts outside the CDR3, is DGGITQSPKYLFRKEGQNVTLSCEQNLNHDAMYWYRQDPGQGLRLIYYSQIVNDFQKGDIAEGYSVSREKKESFPLTVTSAQKNPTAFYLCASKYKAGRNGQPQHFGDGTRLSIL.

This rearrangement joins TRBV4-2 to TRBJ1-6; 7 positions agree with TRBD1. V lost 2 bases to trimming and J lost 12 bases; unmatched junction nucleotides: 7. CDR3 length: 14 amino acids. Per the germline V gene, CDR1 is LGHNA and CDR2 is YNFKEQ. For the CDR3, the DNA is TGTGCCAGCAGCCAATGGGACAGCGCCGAACCCCTCCACTTT. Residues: CASSQWDSAEPLHF.

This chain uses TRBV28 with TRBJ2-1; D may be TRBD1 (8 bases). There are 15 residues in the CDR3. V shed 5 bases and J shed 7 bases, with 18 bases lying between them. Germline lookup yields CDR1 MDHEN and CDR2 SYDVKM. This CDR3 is CASSPLGQGGNEQFF. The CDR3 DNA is TGTGCCAGCAGTCCCCTTGGACAGGGAGGGAATGAGCAGTTCTTC.

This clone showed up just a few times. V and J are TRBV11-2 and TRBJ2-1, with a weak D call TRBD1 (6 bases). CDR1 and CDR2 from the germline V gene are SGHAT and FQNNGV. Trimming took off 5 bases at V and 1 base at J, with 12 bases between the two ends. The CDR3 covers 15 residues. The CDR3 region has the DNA TGTGCCAGCAGCCCGTCCAGGGGATCCTACAATGAGCAGTTCTTC. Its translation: CASSPSRGSYNEQFF. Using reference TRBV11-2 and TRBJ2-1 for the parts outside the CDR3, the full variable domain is EAGVAQSPRYKIIEKRQSVAFWCNPISGHATLYWYQQILGQGPKLLIQFQNNGVVDDSQLPKDRFSAERLKGVDSTLKIQPAKLEDSAVYLCASSPSRGSYNEQFFGPGTRLTVL.

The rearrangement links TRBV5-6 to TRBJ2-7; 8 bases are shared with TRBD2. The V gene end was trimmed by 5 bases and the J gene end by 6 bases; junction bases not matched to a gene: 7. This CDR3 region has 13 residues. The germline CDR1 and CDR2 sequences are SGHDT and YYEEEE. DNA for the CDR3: TGTGCCAGCAGTTCGGGACTAGTAGGCGAGCAGTACTTC. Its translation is CASSSGLVGEQYF.